What follows are 10 T cell receptor beta chains derived from one specimen sequenced in a study of T-cell reconstitution after alpha-beta-depleted transplantation in children. Preparation of the TCRbeta library involved a method that used unique molecular identifiers. From the PCR reads, TCRdb called clonotypes with MiXCR, one entry per CDR3 protein. This table holds roughly 300,000 distinct CDR3 sequences, around 10% found once. The source material was peripheral blood, sampled 180 days after TCRalphabeta/CD19-depleted stem cell transplant. The receptors stem from a male patient between 2 and 10 years old who had a stem cell transplant for chronic granulomatous disease, so the T cells may come from the graft donor.

This clonotype was detected many times. This rearrangement joins TRBV7-2 to TRBJ2-7; maybe TRBD1 (5 bases). Trimming took 6 bases from V and 0 from J, leaving 12 bases between them. The germline gives CDR1 SGHTA, CDR2 FQGNSA. This CDR3 contains 14 residues. The CDR3 coding sequence is TGTGCCAGCAGAGCCCCTGGGGCCTCCTACGAGCAGTACTTC. This encodes CASRAPGASYEQYF. Together with reference TRBV7-2 and TRBJ2-7, the CDR3 gives the full variable domain: GAGVSQSPSNKVTEKGKDVELRCDPISGHTALYWYRQSLGQGLEFLIYFQGNSAPDKSGLPSDRFSAERTGGSVSTLTIQRTQQEDSAVYLCASRAPGASYEQYFGPGTRLTVT.

This clonotype has at least ten counts. CDR3 amino acids: CASSGGRSEAFF. Written as DNA, the CDR3 is TGCGCCAGCAGCGGGGGACGGTCAGAAGCTTTCTTT. The chain has TRBV5-1 and TRBJ1-1, with D perhaps matching TRBD1 (5 bases). This CDR3 is built from 12 residues. Per the germline V gene, CDR1 is SGHRS and CDR2 is YFSETQ. V was cut by 4 bases and J by 8 bases, with 12 bases left in between.

This clonotype was found many times. The rearrangement uses TRBV7-9 and TRBJ2-1, with 9 bases fitting TRBD2. This CDR3 region has 15 residues. J lost 2 bases, V lost 8 bases, and 7 bases had no gene match. Germline lookup yields CDR1 SEHNR and CDR2 FQNEAQ (reference sequence). The CDR3 DNA reads TGTGCCAGCTCTATTGCTAGCGGGGCCTACAATGAGCAGTTCTTC. This translates into CASSIASGAYNEQFF.

This clonotype was observed many times. The chain links TRBV12-3 or TRBV12-4 to TRBJ1-2, with 7 bases lining up with TRBD1. J gave up 0 bases and V 3 bases, and 1 base lay outside the gene matches. The CDR3 consists of 14 residues. CDR3 sequence (DNA): TGTGCCAGCAGTTTCCAGGGGGCTAACTATGGCTACACCTTC. Protein sequence: CASSFQGANYGYTF.

This clonotype was counted ten times or more. This chain uses TRBV7-8 with TRBJ2-1, with 8 bases fitting TRBD2. Germline loops: CDR1 SGHVS, CDR2 FQNEAQ. The CDR3 runs 14 residues. J gave up 9 bases and V 2 bases, and 6 bases lay outside the gene matches. CDR3 residues: CASSLLLAGAEQFF. CDR3 in DNA: TGTGCCAGCAGCTTACTGCTAGCGGGTGCTGAGCAGTTCTTC. The whole variable domain, remainder taken from reference TRBV7-8 and TRBJ2-1, is GAGVSQSPRYKVAKRGQDVALRCDPISGHVSLFWYQQALGQGPEFLTYFQNEAQLDKSGLPSDRFFAERPEGSVSTLKIQRTQQEDSAVYLCASSLLLAGAEQFFGPGTRLTVL.

To note about this clonotype: This may arise from a read error, as a much more abundant clone is one base away. This chain connects TRBV14 to TRBJ2-1, with D perhaps being TRBD1 or TRBD2 (6 bases each). This CDR3 is 17 amino acids long. In germline, CDR1 is SGHDN, CDR2 FVKESK. This CDR3 is CANSQGGLRVAHNEQFF. The CDR3 region has the DNA TGTGCCAACAGCCAAGGGGGGTTACGGGTAGCCCACAATGAGCAGTTCTTC.

This clonotype was counted at least ten times. The chain's CDR3 is CSARDPPSGQGAYGYTF. For the CDR3, the DNA is TGCAGTGCTAGAGATCCCCCCTCAGGGCAGGGGGCTTATGGCTACACCTTC. The rearrangement uses TRBV20-1 and TRBJ1-2; 8 nucleotides align to TRBD1. CDR1 DFQATT and CDR2 SNEGSKA come from the germline V gene (reference sequence). The CDR3 length is 17 residues. Germline trimming cut 0 bases from V and 5 bases from J; bases unmatched to any gene: 14.

This chain joins TRBV23-1 and TRBJ2-3, with no clear D. TRBV23-1 is given ORF status, its function remaining uncertain. V shed 0 bases and J shed 2 bases, with 15 bases lying between them. The CDR3 covers 17 residues. The CDR3 coding sequence is TGCGCCAGCAGTCAATCAAAGACGGGCCTGAACACAGATACGCAGTATTTT. Translating gives CASSQSKTGLNTDTQYF.

This clonotype was detected many times. The CDR3 DNA reads as TGTGCCAGCAGCCAGACCATAGACAGGATCACTGAAGCTTTCTTT. It yields the protein CASSQTIDRITEAFF. The J gene is TRBJ1-1, the V gene TRBV11-2, with a weak D call TRBD1 (6 bases). CDR1 and CDR2 from the germline V gene are SGHAT and FQNNGV. The CDR3 totals 15 residues. Trimming removed 5 bases from V and 4 bases from J, with 17 bases in between.

The V gene is TRBV3-1, the J gene TRBJ2-5; TRBD2 aligns across 7 bases. The CDR3 is 17 amino acids. Germline V gives CDR1 LGHDT, CDR2 YNNKEL (reference sequence). V shed 2 bases, J shed 2 bases, and the junction held 11 bases outside the gene matches. Written as DNA, the CDR3 is TGTGCCAGCAGCCAAACCCCTGACGGGGGGATTCAAGAGACCCAGTACTTC. The encoded protein is CASSQTPDGGIQETQYF.